Reported below is one T cell receptor beta chain. The antigen is unknown. These data come from a study of shared clonotypes between healthy human individuals. This table comes from immunoSEQ multiplex PCR, and its TCRdb copy is limited to in-frame clones, with some not included. Here the sample spans 2 million to 2.5 million clones, 90% to 95% being singletons. Overall study findings and caveats: Memory subsets generally showed lower estimated richness than naive subsets.

CDR1 is SGHRS, CDR2 YFSETQ, per germline. V shed 0 bases and J shed 6 bases, with 6 bases lying between them. This CDR3 contains 13 residues. The chain combines TRBV5-1 with TRBJ2-2, with no clear D. Material for sequencing was naive CD4+ T cells from PBMCs. The subset was: CD45RA+ positively selected. This receptor was taken from a man between 18 and 29 years old in good health. Some clones in this sample may be carry-over from other donors' samples. The CDR3 nucleotides are TGCGCCAGCAGCTTGGTTCCAGCCGGGGAGCTGTTTTTT. This translates into CASSLVPAGELFF. Full variable domain (outside the CDR3, taken from reference TRBV5-1 and TRBJ2-2): KAGVTQTPRYLIKTRGQQVTLSCSPISGHRSVSWYQQTPGQGLQFLFEYFSETQRNKGNFPGRFSGRQFSNSRSEMNVSTLELGDSALYLCASSLVPAGELFFGEGSRLTVL.